This paragraph reports one T cell receptor (beta chain). This sample was taken from a study of blood T cell repertoires in COVID-19. Assay used: immunoSEQ multiplex PCR; TCRdb lists only in-frame clones, some missing. The sample lists 160,000 or so clones; 81% were seen once. The germline V gene encodes CDR1 SGHNT and CDR2 YENEEA. The V end was cut by 5 bases, the J end by 0 bases, with 7 bases between. The CDR3 spans 14 residues. The V gene is TRBV11-3, the J gene TRBJ2-2; no definite D call. The clonotype originates from a man aged 55-75 years with active or convalescent COVID-19. Sequenced: peripheral blood. CDR3 in DNA: TGTGCCAGCAGCCCCACTCCGAACACCGGGGAGCTGTTTTTT. This gives the protein CASSPTPNTGELFF.